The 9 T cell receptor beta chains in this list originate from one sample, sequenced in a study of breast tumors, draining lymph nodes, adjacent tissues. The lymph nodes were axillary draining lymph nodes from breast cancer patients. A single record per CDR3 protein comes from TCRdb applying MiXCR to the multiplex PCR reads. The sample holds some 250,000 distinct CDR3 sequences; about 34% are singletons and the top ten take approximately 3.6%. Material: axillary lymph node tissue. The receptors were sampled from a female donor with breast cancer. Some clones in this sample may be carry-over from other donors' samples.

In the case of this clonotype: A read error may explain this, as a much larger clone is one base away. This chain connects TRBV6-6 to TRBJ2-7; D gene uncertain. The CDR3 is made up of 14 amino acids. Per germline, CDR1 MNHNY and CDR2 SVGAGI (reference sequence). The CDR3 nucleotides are TGTGCCGGCAGTTACCTGGGAATTTCCTACGAGCAGTACTTC. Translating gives CAGSYLGISYEQYF.

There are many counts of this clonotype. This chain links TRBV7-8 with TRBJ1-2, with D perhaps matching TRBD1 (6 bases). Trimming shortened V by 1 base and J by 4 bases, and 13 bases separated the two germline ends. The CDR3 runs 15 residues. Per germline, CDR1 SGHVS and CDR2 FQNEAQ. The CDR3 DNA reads TGTGCCAGCAGCTTAGGGGCCAGGGGCGCCTATGGCTACACCTTC. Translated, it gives CASSLGARGAYGYTF.

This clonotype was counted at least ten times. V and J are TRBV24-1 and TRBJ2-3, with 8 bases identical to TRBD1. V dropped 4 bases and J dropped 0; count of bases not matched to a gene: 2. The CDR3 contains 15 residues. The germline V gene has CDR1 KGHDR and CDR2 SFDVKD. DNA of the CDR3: TGTGCCACCAGTGAAAGGGACAGGAGCACAGATACGCAGTATTTT. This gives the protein CATSERDRSTDTQYF.

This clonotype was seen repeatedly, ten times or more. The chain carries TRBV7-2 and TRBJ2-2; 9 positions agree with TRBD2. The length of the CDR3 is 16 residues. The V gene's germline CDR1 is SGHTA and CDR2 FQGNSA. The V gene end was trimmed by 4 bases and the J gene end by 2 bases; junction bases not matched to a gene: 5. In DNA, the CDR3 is TGTGCCAGCAGCTCCGCGGGGGGGTACAACACCGGGGAGCTGTTTTTT. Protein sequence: CASSSAGGYNTGELFF.

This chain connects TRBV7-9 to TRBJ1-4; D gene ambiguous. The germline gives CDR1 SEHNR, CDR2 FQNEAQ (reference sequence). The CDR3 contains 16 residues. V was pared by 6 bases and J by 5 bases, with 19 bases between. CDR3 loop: CASSPGGGRRNEKLFF. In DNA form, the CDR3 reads TGTGCCAGCAGTCCAGGAGGCGGGAGGAGAAATGAAAAACTGTTTTTT.

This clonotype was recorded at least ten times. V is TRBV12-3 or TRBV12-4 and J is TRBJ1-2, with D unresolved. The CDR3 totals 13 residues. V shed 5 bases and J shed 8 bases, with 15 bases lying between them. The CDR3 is CASSPLGGTGYTF. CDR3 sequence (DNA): TGTGCCAGCAGTCCGCTTGGAGGTACCGGCTACACCTTC.

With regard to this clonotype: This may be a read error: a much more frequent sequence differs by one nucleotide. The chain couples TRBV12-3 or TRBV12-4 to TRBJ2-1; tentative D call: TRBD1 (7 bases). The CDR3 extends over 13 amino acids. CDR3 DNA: TGTGCCAACAGTCCCCAGGGGGTCGGGGGGCAGTTCTTC. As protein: CANSPQGVGGQFF.

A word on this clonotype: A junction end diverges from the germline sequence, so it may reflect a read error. The CDR3 is CASSHSNRGGTEQYF. The CDR3 nucleotides are TGTGCCAGCAGTCACTCGAACAGGGGAGGCACCGAGCAGTACTTC. The rearrangement uses TRBV6-5 and TRBJ2-7; D may be TRBD1 (7 bases). Germline V CDR1 and CDR2: MNHEY, SVGAGI. This CDR3 has 15 residues.

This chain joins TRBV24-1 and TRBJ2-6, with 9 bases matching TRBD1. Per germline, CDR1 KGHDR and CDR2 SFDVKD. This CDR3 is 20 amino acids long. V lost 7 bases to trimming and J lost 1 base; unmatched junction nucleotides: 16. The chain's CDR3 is CATSINSAGQGSSGANVLTF. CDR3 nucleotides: TGTGCCACCAGCATAAACAGCGCTGGACAGGGGTCATCTGGGGCCAACGTCCTGACTTTC.